This TCR beta chain was recovered during a study of CD8+CD57+ T cells in acquired aplastic anemia. Ten or more counts support this clonotype. Trimming cost V 6 bases and J 2 bases, with 17 bases left between them. This CDR3 spans 15 amino acids. CDR1 ENHRY and CDR2 SYGVKD come from the germline V gene. According to the study, genomic DNA was the template for TCR beta VDJ and CDR3 profiling. A single record per CDR3 protein comes from TCRdb applying MiXCR to the reads. The data show 220,000 or so distinct CDR3 sequences, over 55% seen once. Flow cytometry had shown expanded CD8+CD57+ cells in the patients chosen for sequencing.

V is TRBV10-3 and J is TRBJ2-7; TRBD1 might be the D (6 bases). Input material: sorted CD4+, CD8+, or CD8+CD57+ T cells (not recorded which) from PBMCs. The TCR was taken from a human donor with aplastic anemia. DNA of the CDR3: TGTGCCATCAGCGAAGCACAGGGAATCGCCTACGAGCAGTACTTC. This codes for CAISEAQGIAYEQYF.